The entry that follows covers one TCR beta chain sequence. What it recognizes is unknown. Germline V lookup: CDR1 SEHNR, CDR2 FQNEAQ (reference sequence). V lost 1 base, J lost 4 bases, and 1 base stayed unmatched. The CDR3 contains 14 residues. Repertoires were generated with immunoSEQ multiplex PCR, while TCRdb's copy carries only in-frame clones and drops some. Of around 100,000 clones listed, almost 90% are singletons. The data derive from a study of OX40 agonist ivuxolimab in advanced cancers. General study results and limits: At 0.1 to 3.0 mg/kg and by week 6, clonal expansion occurred in CD4+ and CD8+ blood T cells.

The V and J genes are TRBV7-9 and TRBJ2-1; 7 bases align to TRBD2. The TCR originated in an adult with an advanced solid tumor such as melanoma, head and neck, liver or kidney cancer. The sample in question was CD4+ or CD8+ T cells sorted from blood, obtained in a trial of the OX40 agonist ivuxolimab. This chain's CDR3 is CASSLDGRYNEQFF. The CDR3 DNA sequence: TGTGCCAGCAGCTTAGACGGGAGGTACAATGAGCAGTTCTTC.